This T cell receptor beta chain was recovered during a study of cytomegalovirus exposure and HLA in healthy donors (TCRdb year 2017). About the investigation overall: The 666 repertoires of the first cohort and the 110 or so validation repertoires were produced on the same platform, according to a later analysis. The study aimed to test whether cataloging public T cell receptors could reveal signatures of past pathogen exposure. To predict cytomegalovirus infection status, the study combined high-throughput TCR immunosequencing, statistical association of individual TCRs with disease status, and machine learning. Along with the approximately 600-subject first cohort, a separate validation cohort of around 120 different subjects was used.

The library was built by means of the immunoSEQ multiplex PCR assay. Per the source publication's procedure: A statistical classification framework was developed to diagnose cytomegalovirus status using the catalog of TCR beta chain sequences. TCRdb took this table from immuneACCESS and kept in-frame rearrangements with V and J called. Such tables lack part of the clones; where checked against another copy, unresolved V genes explain under half of the gap, and the rest is unexplained. That table gives V, J and clone size, and the DNA gave D and trimming. The sample includes roughly 60,000 clones, with around 96% observed a single time. Roughly 1% of the sample is taken by the ten largest. Overall study outcomes, separate from this receptor: While some public TCRs were present in many individuals, most TCR sequences turned up only very rarely across donors. The classifier was reported to diagnose cytomegalovirus status with high specificity and sensitivity in both the original and validation cohorts. In the study, some 160 TCR beta chains were listed as associated with cytomegalovirus. The authors suggested that the approach could potentially be extended to other disease states and immunological phenotypes. The validation cohort had no HLA typing available for a later analysis, so co-occurrence within that cohort was assessed over all 130 or so repertoires. A later analysis found that TCRs clustered in the first cohort also tended to co-occur in the roughly 120 validation repertoires, with just under 95% of cluster scores above 0. In vitro tests confirmed that a few of the cytomegalovirus-associated TCR beta chains recognize cytomegalovirus antigens.

The donors were included in the validation cohort of roughly 120 subjects, a group kept apart from the approximately 700-subject first cohort. As to this clone: The antigen it recognizes is unknown. No per-base quality is available; no much larger clone lies one base away.

The CDR3 holds 12 amino acids from the cysteine to the phenylalanine. The CDR3 DNA has 36 bases and is translated from base 1. A distance of 8 bases separates the germline ends of V and J, which lose 4 bases and 4 bases respectively. From a lookup of the germline V gene (reference sequence), CDR1 and CDR2 are PRHDT and FYEKMQ. The sample was PBMCs. The chain is made from TRBV13 and TRBJ2-7; the D gene cannot be resolved reliably. The receptor was isolated from a woman aged 18-30 years in good health and CMV-seronegative. The nucleotide sequence is TGTGCCAGCAGCTCCGGGTTGTACGAGCAGTACTTC. This codes for CASSSGLYEQYF.